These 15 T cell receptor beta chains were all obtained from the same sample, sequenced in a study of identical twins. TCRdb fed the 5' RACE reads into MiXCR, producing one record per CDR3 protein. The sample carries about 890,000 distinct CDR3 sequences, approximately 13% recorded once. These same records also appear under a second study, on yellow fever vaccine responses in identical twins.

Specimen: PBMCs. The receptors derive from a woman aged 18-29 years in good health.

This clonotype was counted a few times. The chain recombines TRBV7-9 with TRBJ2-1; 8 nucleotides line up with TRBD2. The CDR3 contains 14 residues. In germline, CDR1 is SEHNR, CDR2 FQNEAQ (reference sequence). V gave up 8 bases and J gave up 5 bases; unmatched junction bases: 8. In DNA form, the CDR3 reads TGTGCCAGCGTCCTCAGCGGGAGAGACAATGAGCAGTTCTTC. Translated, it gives CASVLSGRDNEQFF.

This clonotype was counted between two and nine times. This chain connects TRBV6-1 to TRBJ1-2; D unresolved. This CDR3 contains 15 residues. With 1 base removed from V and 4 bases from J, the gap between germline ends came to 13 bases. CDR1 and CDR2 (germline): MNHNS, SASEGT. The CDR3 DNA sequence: TGTGCCAGCAGTGAAGATCTCTATACTGTCTATGGCTACACCTTC. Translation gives CASSEDLYTVYGYTF.

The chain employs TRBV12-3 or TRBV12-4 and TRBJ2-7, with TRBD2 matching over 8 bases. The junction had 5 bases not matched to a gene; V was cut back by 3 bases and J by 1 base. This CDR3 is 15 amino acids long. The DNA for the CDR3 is TGTGCCAGCAGTTTTAGCCCGGGAGGGTCCTACGAGCAGTACTTC. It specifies CASSFSPGGSYEQYF.

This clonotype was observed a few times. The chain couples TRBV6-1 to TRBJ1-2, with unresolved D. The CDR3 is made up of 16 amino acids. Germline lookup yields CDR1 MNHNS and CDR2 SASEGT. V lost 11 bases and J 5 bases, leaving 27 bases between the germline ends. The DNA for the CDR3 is TGTGCCGGTTACTCGGGTCTCGACCTTGCGGATTATGGCTACACCTTC. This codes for CAGYSGLDLADYGYTF.

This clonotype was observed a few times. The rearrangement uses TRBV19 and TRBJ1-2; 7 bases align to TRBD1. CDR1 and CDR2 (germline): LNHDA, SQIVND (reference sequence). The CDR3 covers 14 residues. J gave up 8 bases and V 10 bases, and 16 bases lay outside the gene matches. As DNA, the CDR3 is TGTGCCACCTGCGAGGGGGCGATTGGAAGCGGCTACACCTTC. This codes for CATCEGAIGSGYTF.

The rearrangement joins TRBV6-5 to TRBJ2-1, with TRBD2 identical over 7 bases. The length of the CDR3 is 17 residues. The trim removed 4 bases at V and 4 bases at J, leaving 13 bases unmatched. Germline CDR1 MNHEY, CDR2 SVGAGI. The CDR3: CASSSTLAEQRYNEQFF. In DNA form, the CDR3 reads TGTGCCAGCAGTTCTACGCTAGCGGAGCAAAGGTACAATGAGCAGTTCTTC.

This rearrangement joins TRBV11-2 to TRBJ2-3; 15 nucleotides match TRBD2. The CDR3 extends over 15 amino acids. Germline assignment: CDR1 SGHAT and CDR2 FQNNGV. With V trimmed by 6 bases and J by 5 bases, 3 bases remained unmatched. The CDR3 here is CASRGLAGGGDTQYF. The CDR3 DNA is TGTGCCAGCAGGGGACTAGCGGGAGGAGGAGATACGCAGTATTTT.

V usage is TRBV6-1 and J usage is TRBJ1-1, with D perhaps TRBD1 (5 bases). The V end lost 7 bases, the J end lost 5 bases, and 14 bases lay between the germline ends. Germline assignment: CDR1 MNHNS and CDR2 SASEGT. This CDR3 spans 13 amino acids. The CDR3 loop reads CASIVSGRTEAFF. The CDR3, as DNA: TGTGCCAGCATCGTCTCAGGGAGGACTGAAGCTTTCTTT.

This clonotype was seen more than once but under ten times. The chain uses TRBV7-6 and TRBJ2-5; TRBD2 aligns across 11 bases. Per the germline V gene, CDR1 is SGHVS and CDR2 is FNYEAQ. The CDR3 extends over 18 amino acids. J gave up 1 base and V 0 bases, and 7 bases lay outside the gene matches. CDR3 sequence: CASSLARSSGGAQETQYF. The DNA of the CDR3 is TGTGCCAGCAGCTTAGCGCGAAGTAGCGGGGGGGCCCAAGAGACCCAGTACTTC.

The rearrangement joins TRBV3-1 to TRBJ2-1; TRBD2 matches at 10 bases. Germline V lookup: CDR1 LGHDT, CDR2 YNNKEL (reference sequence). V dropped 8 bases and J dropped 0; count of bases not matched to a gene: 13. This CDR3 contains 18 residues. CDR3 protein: CASAGPRTSGSSYNEQFF. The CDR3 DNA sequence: TGTGCCAGCGCAGGCCCTCGGACTAGCGGCAGCTCCTACAATGAGCAGTTCTTC.

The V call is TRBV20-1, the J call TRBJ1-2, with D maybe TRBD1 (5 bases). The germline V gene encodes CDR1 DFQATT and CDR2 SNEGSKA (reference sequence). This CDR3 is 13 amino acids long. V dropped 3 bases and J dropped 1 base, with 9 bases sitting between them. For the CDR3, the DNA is TGCAGTGCTAGGGCAGGGAATAACTATGGCTACACCTTC. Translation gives CSARAGNNYGYTF.

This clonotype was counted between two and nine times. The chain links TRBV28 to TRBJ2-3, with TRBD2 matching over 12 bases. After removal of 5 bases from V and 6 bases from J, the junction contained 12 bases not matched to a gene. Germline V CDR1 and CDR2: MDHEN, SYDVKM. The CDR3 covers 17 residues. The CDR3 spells CASSPTSGGPLFDTQYF. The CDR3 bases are TGTGCCAGCAGTCCGACTAGCGGGGGACCCCTGTTTGATACGCAGTATTTT.

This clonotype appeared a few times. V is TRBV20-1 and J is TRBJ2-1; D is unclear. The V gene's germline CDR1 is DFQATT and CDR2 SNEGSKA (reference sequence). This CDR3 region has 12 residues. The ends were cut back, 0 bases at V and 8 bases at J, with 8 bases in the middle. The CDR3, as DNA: TGCAGTGCTAGAGATCGAGACTATGAGCAGTTCTTC. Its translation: CSARDRDYEQFF.

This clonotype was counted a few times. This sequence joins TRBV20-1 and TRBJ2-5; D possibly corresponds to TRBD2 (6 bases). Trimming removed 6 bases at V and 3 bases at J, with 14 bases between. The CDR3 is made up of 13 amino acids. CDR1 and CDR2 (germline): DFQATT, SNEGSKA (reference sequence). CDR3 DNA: TGCAGTGCCATCTCGGGGGAGGAAGAGACCCAGTACTTC. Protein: CSAISGEEETQYF.

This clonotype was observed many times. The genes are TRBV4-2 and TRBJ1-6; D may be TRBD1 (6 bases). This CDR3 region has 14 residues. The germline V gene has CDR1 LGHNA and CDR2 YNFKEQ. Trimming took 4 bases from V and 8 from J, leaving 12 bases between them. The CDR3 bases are TGTGCCAGCAGCCTAGGACAGCCCTATTCACCCCTCCACTTT. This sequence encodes CASSLGQPYSPLHF.